These T cell receptor beta chains were read from a single sample in a study of T-cell memory formation after mild COVID-19. Via MiXCR, TCRdb re-called the 5' RACE reads, giving one row per CDR3 protein. The sample records some 120,000 distinct CDR3 sequences, 16% being singletons. Sequences were obtained from PBMCs or a T cell subset sorted from them (not recorded which). These receptor sequences come from an adult woman who had mild COVID-19 (a few samples of this study predate the infection). Cell type and time point are not known. Both conserved end residues are part of each CDR3. D genes are given only for firm matches. Clone size is shown for a subset of rows, as once, few, many or a class of expanded clone.

J: TRBJ2-5
V: TRBV5-4
size: few
D: NA
DNA: TGTGCCAGCAGCTTGGTGGGGCCTCAAGAGACCCAGTACTTC
CDR3: CASSLVGPQETQYF

J: TRBJ1-3
V: TRBV7-8
size: few
D: NA
DNA: TGTGCCAGCAGCTTAGCTGGGGGTTCTGGAAACACCATATATTTT
CDR3: CASSLAGGSGNTIYF

J: TRBJ2-7
V: TRBV7-9
size: few
D: NA
DNA: TGTGCCAGCTCGGCAGTGACGCACTACGAGCAGTACTTC
CDR3: CASSAVTHYEQYF

J: TRBJ2-1
V: TRBV12-3/TRBV12-4
size: NA
D: NA
DNA: TGTGCCAGCCAAGGGCCCCGCTCCTACAATGAGCAGTTCTTC
CDR3: CASQGPRSYNEQFF

J: TRBJ2-3
V: TRBV9
size: NA
D: TRBD2
DNA: TGTGCCAGCAGCGTAGCTGGTAGCGGGGGGGCCAGAGATACGCAGTATTTT
CDR3: CASSVAGSGGARDTQYF

J: TRBJ2-7
V: TRBV4-3
size: few
D: NA
DNA: TGCGCCAGCAGACGGCCCTACGAGCAGTACTTC
CDR3: CASRRPYEQYF

J: TRBJ2-2
V: TRBV6-2/TRBV6-3
size: NA
D: TRBD1
DNA: TGTGCCACCGGACAGGGTTCCACCGGGGAGCTGTTTTTT
CDR3: CATGQGSTGELFF

J: TRBJ2-2
V: TRBV6-2/TRBV6-3
size: NA
D: NA
DNA: TGTGCCAGCAATCCCCGGGGGCTTAGCGCCGGGGAGCTGTTTTTT
CDR3: CASNPRGLSAGELFF

J: TRBJ2-3
V: TRBV5-1
size: NA
D: NA
DNA: TGCGCCAGCAGCTTGGTGGCCTCCATAGGAGATACGCAGTATTTT
CDR3: CASSLVASIGDTQYF

J: TRBJ2-1
V: TRBV6-1
size: NA
D: NA
DNA: TGTGCCAGCACCTACAAGGTCAATGAGCAGTTCTTC
CDR3: CASTYKVNEQFF

J: TRBJ2-7
V: TRBV5-1
size: few
D: NA
DNA: TGCGCCAGCAGCTTGGCCTTAGGGGTTGGCGAGCAGTACTTC
CDR3: CASSLALGVGEQYF

J: TRBJ2-5
V: TRBV12-3/TRBV12-4
size: few
D: NA
DNA: TGTGCCAGCAGTTTAAGCCAGGAGACCCAGTACTTC
CDR3: CASSLSQETQYF

J: TRBJ1-2
V: TRBV7-9
size: few
D: NA
DNA: TGTGCCAGCAGCTTAGGGGGCGGGGCTGATGGCTACACCTTC
CDR3: CASSLGGGADGYTF

J: TRBJ1-1
V: TRBV6-6
size: NA
D: NA
DNA: TGTGCCAGCAGTTACGGGACCAAGAACACTGAAGCTTTCTTT
CDR3: CASSYGTKNTEAFF

J: TRBJ2-7
V: TRBV29-1
size: NA
D: TRBD2
DNA: TGCAGCGTTGAACTGGGGACTAGCCCAACCTACGAGCAGTACTTC
CDR3: CSVELGTSPTYEQYF

J: TRBJ2-7
V: TRBV5-1
size: few
D: TRBD1
DNA: TGCGCCAGCAGCTTCCATGGGACAGCAGGGCAGTACTTC
CDR3: CASSFHGTAGQYF

J: TRBJ1-6
V: TRBV3-1
size: NA
D: NA
DNA: TGTGCCAGCAGCCAAGATTCAAGCTCCTATAATTCACCCCTCCACTTT
CDR3: CASSQDSSSYNSPLHF

J: TRBJ2-1
V: TRBV6-5
size: many
D: TRBD2
DNA: TGTGCCGCCGCCCCCGGGACTAGATACAATGAGCAGTTCTTC
CDR3: CAAAPGTRYNEQFF

J: TRBJ1-1
V: TRBV18
size: NA
D: TRBD1
DNA: TGTGCCAGCTCACCATTTGGACAGGGGGACACTGAAGCTTTCTTT
CDR3: CASSPFGQGDTEAFF

J: TRBJ2-1
V: TRBV5-8
size: NA
D: NA
DNA: TGTGCCAGCAGCTTTATCCATGTGGGCTACAATGAGCAGTTCTTC
CDR3: CASSFIHVGYNEQFF

J: TRBJ1-2
V: TRBV29-1
size: NA
D: TRBD1
DNA: TGCAGCGTTGGCCGGGACAGAAGAAATTTCGGGGGTGGCTACACCTTC
CDR3: CSVGRDRRNFGGGYTF

J: TRBJ2-1
V: TRBV9
size: NA
D: NA
DNA: TGTGCCAGCAGCCCTGGGGGCAGGGGATCGAGTGAGCAGTTCTTC
CDR3: CASSPGGRGSSEQFF

J: TRBJ2-4
V: TRBV5-1
size: few
D: NA
DNA: TGCGCCAGCAGCTTGGGTAGGGGCCAAGGGGGAGCCAAAAACATTCAGTACTTC
CDR3: CASSLGRGQGGAKNIQYF

J: TRBJ2-3
V: TRBV20-1
size: few
D: TRBD2
DNA: TGCAGTGCTAGAGCGACTAGCGGCACAGATACGCAGTATTTT
CDR3: CSARATSGTDTQYF

J: TRBJ2-1
V: TRBV12-3/TRBV12-4
size: few
D: TRBD2
DNA: TGTGCCAGCAGTACCGGGACTAGCGGCCACAATGAGCAGTTCTTC
CDR3: CASSTGTSGHNEQFF

J: TRBJ2-3
V: TRBV18
size: NA
D: NA
DNA: TGTGCCAGCTCACCACCGGGAGCAGATACGCAGTATTTT
CDR3: CASSPPGADTQYF

J: TRBJ2-7
V: TRBV20-1
size: NA
D: NA
DNA: TGCAGTGCCCTCGGTTTTAGCTCCTACGAGCAGTACTTC
CDR3: CSALGFSSYEQYF

J: TRBJ1-4
V: TRBV7-9
size: NA
D: NA
DNA: TGTGCCAGCAGTCCAGACGTCCTTAATGAAAAACTGTTTTTT
CDR3: CASSPDVLNEKLFF

J: TRBJ2-3
V: TRBV5-1
size: many
D: NA
DNA: TGCGCCAGCAGTTCTATCACAGATACGCAGTATTTT
CDR3: CASSSITDTQYF

J: TRBJ2-2
V: TRBV27
size: NA
D: TRBD1
DNA: TGTGCCAGCAGTTTATCCCGGTTTCGGGACAGGGGAACCGGGGAGCTGTTTTTT
CDR3: CASSLSRFRDRGTGELFF

J: TRBJ2-1
V: TRBV20-1
size: NA
D: TRBD2
DNA: TGCAGTGCTAGAGGACTAGCTCCCAATGAGCAGTTCTTC
CDR3: CSARGLAPNEQFF

J: TRBJ2-2
V: TRBV5-1
size: many
D: NA
DNA: TGCGCCAGCAGCTTGGATTCCGGGAACACCGGGGAGCTGTTTTTT
CDR3: CASSLDSGNTGELFF

J: TRBJ2-1
V: TRBV12-3/TRBV12-4
size: NA
D: NA
DNA: TGTGCCAGCAGTTTCAAACAGTCCTACAATGAGCAGTTCTTC
CDR3: CASSFKQSYNEQFF

J: TRBJ2-6
V: TRBV6-2/TRBV6-3
size: NA
D: NA
DNA: TGTGCCAGCAGTTATCTTGGGGCGGATGGGGCCAACGTCCTGACTTTC
CDR3: CASSYLGADGANVLTF

J: TRBJ1-6
V: TRBV5-1
size: few
D: NA
DNA: TGCGCCAGCAGCTCCCGCGGCTCCTATAATTCACCCCTCCACTTT
CDR3: CASSSRGSYNSPLHF

J: TRBJ2-7
V: TRBV20-1
size: NA
D: NA
DNA: TGCAGTGCTAGAGAGTCAGGCCCCGAGCAGTACTTC
CDR3: CSARESGPEQYF

J: TRBJ1-2
V: TRBV29-1
size: few
D: NA
DNA: TGCAGCGTTGAGAGGGTTGGTAGGGGCTACACCTTC
CDR3: CSVERVGRGYTF

J: TRBJ2-2
V: TRBV10-3
size: NA
D: TRBD2
DNA: TGTGCCATCAGTGGTGGGACTAGCGGGGTTATCACCGGGGAGCTGTTTTTT
CDR3: CAISGGTSGVITGELFF

J: TRBJ2-1
V: TRBV10-3
size: few
D: TRBD1
DNA: TGTGCCATCCTGGCGGACCGGGGACAGGACCCCTACAATGAGCAGTTCTTC
CDR3: CAILADRGQDPYNEQFF

J: TRBJ1-6
V: TRBV12-3/TRBV12-4
size: NA
D: TRBD1
DNA: TGTGCCAGCAGACCCGGGACAGCGAATTCACCCCTCCACTTT
CDR3: CASRPGTANSPLHF

J: TRBJ1-2
V: TRBV10-3
size: NA
D: TRBD1
DNA: TGTGCCATCAGTGAGTCGTTTCAGGGGGACAACTATGGCTACACCTTC
CDR3: CAISESFQGDNYGYTF

J: TRBJ2-2
V: TRBV7-3
size: NA
D: TRBD1
DNA: TGTGCCAGCAGCTTAAGTAACAGGGGGCTCACGGGGGAGCTGTTTTTT
CDR3: CASSLSNRGLTGELFF

J: TRBJ2-3
V: TRBV5-1
size: many
D: NA
DNA: TGCGCCAGCAGCTTGTCAGATACGCAGTATTTT
CDR3: CASSLSDTQYF

J: TRBJ1-4
V: TRBV13
size: few
D: NA
DNA: TGTGCCAGCAGCCATGGTGGGCTGATCGGTGCTCGCACTAATGAAAAACTGTTTTTT
CDR3: CASSHGGLIGARTNEKLFF